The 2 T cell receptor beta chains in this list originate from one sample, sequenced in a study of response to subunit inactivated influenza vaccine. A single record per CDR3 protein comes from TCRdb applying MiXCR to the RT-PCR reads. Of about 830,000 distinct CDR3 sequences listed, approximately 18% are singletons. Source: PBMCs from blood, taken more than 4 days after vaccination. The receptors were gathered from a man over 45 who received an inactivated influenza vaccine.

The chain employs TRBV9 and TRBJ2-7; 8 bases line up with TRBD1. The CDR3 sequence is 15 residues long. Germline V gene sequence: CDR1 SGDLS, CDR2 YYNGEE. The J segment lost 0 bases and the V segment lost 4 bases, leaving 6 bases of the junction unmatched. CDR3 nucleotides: TGTGCCAGCAGCATCACCGGGACAGGCTCCTACGAGCAGTACTTC. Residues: CASSITGTGSYEQYF.

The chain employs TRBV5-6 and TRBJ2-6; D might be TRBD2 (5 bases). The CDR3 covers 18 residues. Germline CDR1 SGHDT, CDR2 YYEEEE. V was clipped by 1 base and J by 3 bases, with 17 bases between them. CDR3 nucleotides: TGTGCCAGCAGCTTGTCCTTGATGGGGAGCCTTGGGGCCAACGTCCTGACTTTC. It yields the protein CASSLSLMGSLGANVLTF.